These 18 T cell receptor beta chains came from one sample sequenced in a study of CD8 T cells in ankylosing spondylitis. Via MiXCR, TCRdb re-called the 5' RACE reads, giving one row per CDR3 protein. Among 250,000 to 350,000 distinct CDR3 sequences, about 20% were seen once, and the ten largest hold roughly 8%. The specimen was blood, either unsorted or a sorted T cell fraction (not recorded which). These receptors were taken from a male donor with ankylosing spondylitis or in good health (not recorded which).

The chain carries TRBV9 and TRBJ1-2; a weak D match, TRBD1 (6 bases). CDR1 is SGDLS, CDR2 YYNGEE, per germline. CDR3 length equals 15 residues. Trimming stripped 0 bases from V and 6 bases from J, with 15 bases between. DNA of the CDR3: TGTGCCAGCAGCGTAGGGGCAGGGGAGTATGATGGCTACACCTTC. Translated: CASSVGAGEYDGYTF.

V is TRBV9 and J is TRBJ1-3, with D uncertain. Trimming pared 3 bases from V and 4 bases from J, leaving 5 bases between. Germline lookup yields CDR1 SGDLS and CDR2 YYNGEE. This CDR3 has 12 residues. The CDR3 sequence: CASSALGNTIYF. The CDR3 DNA is TGTGCCAGCAGCGCCCTGGGAAACACCATATATTTT.

The chain uses TRBV3-1 and TRBJ2-3; D may be TRBD2 (6 bases). The V gene's germline CDR1 is LGHDT and CDR2 YNNKEL (reference sequence). The CDR3 length is 16 residues. V lost 0 bases, J lost 5 bases, and 15 bases lay in between. This CDR3 reads CASSQDWTGAKDTQYF. CDR3 nucleotide sequence: TGTGCCAGCAGCCAAGACTGGACGGGAGCTAAAGATACGCAGTATTTT.

CDR3 amino acids: CAWSVGTATDTQYF. CDR3 bases: TGTGCCTGGAGTGTAGGGACAGCCACAGATACGCAGTATTTT. The genes are TRBV30 and TRBJ2-3, with TRBD1 matching over 7 bases. Germline V gene lookup returns CDR1 GTSNPN and CDR2 SVGIG (reference sequence). J was trimmed by 2 bases and V by 0 bases; bases with no gene match: 2. The CDR3 totals 14 residues.

This chain uses TRBV7-9 with TRBJ2-1, with 7 bases matching TRBD2. The V and J ends lost 1 base and 8 bases, in that order; junction bases with no gene match: 2. The CDR3 totals 13 residues. Germline CDR1 is SEHNR and CDR2 is FQNEAQ (reference sequence). The CDR3 DNA reads TGTGCCAGCAGCTTAGATACTAGCGATGAGCAGTTCTTC. This translates into CASSLDTSDEQFF.

The CDR3 here is CASSPTWGPGTTGELFF. The CDR3 DNA is TGTGCCAGCAGTCCGACCTGGGGGCCCGGGACCACCGGGGAGCTGTTTTTT. This chain links TRBV27 with TRBJ2-2, with TRBD1 as a possible D gene (6 bases). Germline V gene data show CDR1 as MNHEY and CDR2 as SMNVEV (reference sequence). CDR3 length: 17 amino acids. The germline V and J ends were trimmed by 5 bases and 4 bases, with 20 bases remaining between them.

Only a few counts were recorded for this clonotype. V and J are TRBV12-3 or TRBV12-4 and TRBJ2-5; TRBD2 aligns across 10 bases. Unmatched junction bases numbered 9, after V lost 4 bases and J lost 4 bases. This CDR3 is built from 16 residues. In nucleotides, the CDR3 is TGTGCCAGCAGTTCTACTAGCGGGGTAGGGGCAGAGACCCAGTACTTC. This encodes CASSSTSGVGAETQYF.

The V call is TRBV5-1, the J call TRBJ2-1, with D perhaps TRBD2 (5 bases). V gave up 4 bases and J gave up 7 bases, with 15 bases separating them. Looked up from germline, CDR1 is SGHRS and CDR2 is YFSETQ. The CDR3 has 14 residues. CDR3 sequence (DNA): TGCGCCAGCAGCCCTCAATCCGGGGTTAATGAGCAGTTCTTC. This translates into CASSPQSGVNEQFF.

The chain links TRBV10-3 to TRBJ2-1; TRBD1 aligns across 7 bases. CDR3 length equals 18 residues. Trimming cost V 3 bases and J 3 bases; bases outside gene matches: 14. Germline V CDR1 and CDR2: ENHRY, SYGVKD. The DNA for the CDR3 is TGTGCCATCAGTGATTCCCTCACCCCGGGACAGAACTACAATGAGCAGTTCTTC. It is translated as CAISDSLTPGQNYNEQFF.

This chain links TRBV3-1 with TRBJ1-1; no clear D. Between the trimmed V and J ends, which lost 0 bases and 1 base, there was a span of 6 bases. The CDR3 sequence is 14 residues long. Per germline, CDR1 LGHDT and CDR2 YNNKEL (reference sequence). This CDR3 is CASSQEAGNTEAFF. The CDR3, as DNA: TGTGCCAGCAGCCAAGAGGCCGGGAACACTGAAGCTTTCTTT. The variable domain in full, completed from reference TRBV3-1 and TRBJ1-1, reads DTAVSQTPKYLVTQMGNDKSIKCEQNLGHDTMYWYKQDSKKFLKIMFSYNNKELIINETVPNRFSPKSPDKAHLNLHINSLELGDSAVYFCASSQEAGNTEAFFGQGTRLTVV.

Only a few counts were recorded for this clonotype. This chain joins TRBV6-1 and TRBJ1-5; D is possibly TRBD1 (6 bases). Germline lookup yields CDR1 MNHNS and CDR2 SASEGT. The CDR3 totals 15 residues. V dropped 5 bases and J dropped 2 bases, with 13 bases sitting between them. The CDR3 nucleotides read TGTGCCAGCAGTCAGGGGTGGGGTGGCAATCAGCCCCAGCATTTT. Amino acids: CASSQGWGGNQPQHF.

This clonotype appeared many times. This sequence joins TRBV7-2 and TRBJ1-6; D ambiguous. V lost 2 bases and J 4 bases, leaving 6 bases between the germline ends. Per germline, CDR1 SGHTA and CDR2 FQGNSA. This CDR3 has 14 residues. CDR3 sequence reads: CASSLRQYNSPLHF. CDR3 in DNA: TGTGCCAGCAGCTTAAGACAATATAATTCACCCCTCCACTTT.

The chain links TRBV6-1 to TRBJ2-5, with D possibly TRBD2 on 5 matching bases. This CDR3 region has 17 residues. V lost 5 bases, J lost 3 bases, and 22 bases lay in between. Germline V gives CDR1 MNHNS, CDR2 SASEGT. CDR3 nucleotide sequence: TGTGCCAGCAGTCCCACGGTCAGCGGACCTTCGAAAGAGACCCAGTACTTC. Encoded protein: CASSPTVSGPSKETQYF.

This rearrangement joins TRBV2 to TRBJ1-2, with 7 bases identical to TRBD1. V lost 6 bases to trimming and J lost 8 bases; unmatched junction nucleotides: 6. This CDR3 is built from 12 residues. CDR1 is SNHLY and CDR2 is FYNNEI in the germline V gene. CDR3 protein: CASRTGLEGYTF. The CDR3 DNA sequence: TGTGCCAGCAGGACAGGGCTTGAGGGCTACACCTTC.

This clonotype was observed once. One end of the junction does not line up with germline, which may come from a read error. The CDR3 bases are TGCAGTGCTAGTTCTCCTAGCGGGGGGAAAAATGCGCAGTTCTTC. Protein: CSASSPSGGKNAQFF. This chain links TRBV20-1 with TRBJ2-1, with TRBD2 matching over 11 bases. The CDR3 length is 15 residues. Germline CDR1 is DFQATT and CDR2 is SNEGSKA (reference sequence).

The V call is TRBV5-1, the J call TRBJ2-5, with 8 bases lining up with TRBD2. The CDR3 spans 17 residues. With 0 bases clipped from V and 3 bases from J, the junction kept 10 bases outside the gene matches. Germline loops: CDR1 SGHRS, CDR2 YFSETQ. This CDR3 reads CASSLGTSSHGEETQYF. The DNA of the CDR3 is TGCGCCAGCAGCTTGGGGACTAGCTCCCATGGGGAAGAGACCCAGTACTTC.

The chain carries TRBV10-3 and TRBJ2-7; D unresolved. The length of the CDR3 is 12 residues. V lost 4 bases and J lost 6, with 10 bases in between. Germline lookup yields CDR1 ENHRY and CDR2 SYGVKD. The CDR3 DNA reads as TGTGCCATCAGTGGGGCCTCTGGCGAGCAGTACGTC. Amino acids: CAISGASGEQYV.

Remarks on this clonotype: An end of the junction differs from the germline gene, which may be a read error. The chain carries TRBV5-1 and TRBJ2-1; 9 bases line up with TRBD1. This CDR3 is built from 15 residues. Germline V gene data show CDR1 as SGHRS and CDR2 as YFSETQ. The CDR3 protein is CASSLPGQGNNEQLF. CDR3 sequence (DNA): TGCGCCAGCAGCTTACCGGGACAGGGTAACAATGAGCAGCTCTTC.